Listed below are T cell receptor beta chains from one sample, sequenced in a study of blood T cell repertoires in COVID-19. Profiling relied on immunoSEQ multiplex PCR, and the TCRdb table lists in-frame clones only, not all of them. The profile shows around 160,000 clones, 80% to 85% of them singletons. The sample was PBMCs or T cells enriched from blood (not recorded which). These receptor sequences come from a woman in her forties or fifties who had been exposed to COVID-19. CDR3s include the opening cysteine and the closing phenylalanine or tryptophan. The order of the fields is J gene, D gene, clone size, V gene, CDR3 DNA, CDR3 protein. A D gene is named only where the DNA matches it firmly. Where a row states a size, it is once, few, many or the class of an expanded clone; other rows omit it.

TRBJ1-1,.,.,TRBV5-6,TGTGCCAGCAGCCCAAACAGGAAGTCCGCTTTCTTT,CASSPNRKSAFF
TRBJ2-5,.,.,TRBV18,TGTGCCAGCTCACCACCGAGCCAGGGGCAAGAGACCCAGTACTTC,CASSPPSQGQETQYF
TRBJ1-1,.,.,TRBV25-1,TGTGCCAGCAGTGACCGGTCGTGGGCGGGTTCTGAAGCTTTCTTT,CASSDRSWAGSEAFF
TRBJ1-1,.,.,TRBV14,TGTGCCAGCAGCCAAGAACAGGGCGTCACTGAAGCTTTCTTT,CASSQEQGVTEAFF
TRBJ1-2,.,.,TRBV9,TGTGCCAGCGGGGGAGGAGGCCGCCACTATGGCTACACCTTC,CASGGGGRHYGYTF
TRBJ1-6,TRBD1,.,TRBV11-2,TGTGCCAGCAGCACAGGACAGGGTTATTCACCCCTCCACTTT,CASSTGQGYSPLHF
TRBJ1-1,.,.,TRBV5-1,TGCGCCAGCAGCTTGGTGGGGACTGGCACTGAAGCTTTCTTT,CASSLVGTGTEAFF
TRBJ2-2,.,.,TRBV6-5,TGTGCCAGCAGTTACACCGGGAGAAGCACCGGGGAGCTGTTTTTT,CASSYTGRSTGELFF
TRBJ1-1,.,.,TRBV12-3/TRBV12-4,TGTGCCAGCAGTTTATCGGGGTCCGGGGAAGCTTTCTTT,CASSLSGSGEAFF
TRBJ1-5,.,once,TRBV2,TGTGCCAGCAGTCTAGACAGCTTCAATCAGCCCCAGCATTTT,CASSLDSFNQPQHF
TRBJ1-5,TRBD1,.,TRBV10-2,TGCGCCAGCAGTCACGGACAGGGGGATCAGCCCCAGCATTTT,CASSHGQGDQPQHF
TRBJ2-7,TRBD1,.,TRBV4-2,TGTGCCAGCAGCCAAGCAGAGACAGGGGGCTACGAGCAGTACTTC,CASSQAETGGYEQYF
TRBJ1-5,TRBD1,.,TRBV7-2,TGTGCCAGCAGCCCGTCGCCGGGACAGCATCAGCCCCAGCATTTT,CASSPSPGQHQPQHF
TRBJ2-3,TRBD2,.,TRBV7-2,TGTGCCAGCAGCTTAGGCCTAGCGGAGCATACGCAGTATTTT,CASSLGLAEHTQYF
TRBJ2-1,TRBD2,.,TRBV5-4,TGTGCCAGCGGCAACGGGGGGAGCTCCTACAATGAGCAGTTCTTC,CASGNGGSSYNEQFF
TRBJ2-1,TRBD2,.,TRBV7-2,TGTGCCAGCAGCTTACGGACTAGCGGGGGAGGGTACAATGAGCAGTTCTTC,CASSLRTSGGGYNEQFF
TRBJ2-5,TRBD1,few,TRBV7-6,TGTGCCAGCGGTCGGACAGGGACCCAAGAGACCCAGTACTTC,CASGRTGTQETQYF
TRBJ1-2,TRBD1,.,TRBV7-9,TGTGCCAGCAGCGTTCACAGGGGGCGCGACTATGGCTACACCTTC,CASSVHRGRDYGYTF
TRBJ1-2,.,.,TRBV10-3,TGTGCCATCAGTGATCGGCAGGGAATAGTTGCTAACTATGGCTACACCTTC,CAISDRQGIVANYGYTF
TRBJ2-4,.,.,TRBV29-1,TGCAGCGTTGTAGGTCCCCTCTTCGGGAACATTCAGTACTTC,CSVVGPLFGNIQYF
TRBJ1-5,.,.,TRBV5-5,TGTGCCAGCAGCTTGTCCGGAGATAGCAATCAGCCCCAGCATTTT,CASSLSGDSNQPQHF
TRBJ2-1,TRBD2,.,TRBV13,TGTGCCAGCAGCCTGGGACTATTCGAGCGGTTCTTC,CASSLGLFERFF
TRBJ1-3,.,.,TRBV7-2,TGTGCCAGCAGCCTAGTCAGCTCTGGAAACACCATATATTTT,CASSLVSSGNTIYF
TRBJ1-2,TRBD1,.,TRBV5-6,TGTGCCAGCAGCTTGTGGGGCACGGACAGGGGTTATGGCTACACCTTC,CASSLWGTDRGYGYTF
TRBJ2-7,TRBD2,.,TRBV10-3,TGTGCCATCAGGGCCACCGGGACTAAAACTTACGAGCAGTACTTC,CAIRATGTKTYEQYF
TRBJ1-2,.,.,TRBV6-6,TGTGCCAGCAGTTACCGGACAGAGCACTATGGCTACACCTTC,CASSYRTEHYGYTF
TRBJ2-2,TRBD1,.,TRBV10-2,TGCGCCAGCAGGTCCGGGACAGTGAACACCGGGGAGCTGTTTTTT,CASRSGTVNTGELFF
TRBJ2-1,.,few,TRBV7-9,TGTGCCAGCAGCTTAGCGATGACTAGTTCGTCCAATGAGCAGTTCTTC,CASSLAMTSSSNEQFF
TRBJ2-2,TRBD1,.,TRBV2,TGTGCCAGCAGTGCAGACAGGGCAAGGACCGGGGAGCTGTTTTTT,CASSADRARTGELFF
TRBJ2-6,.,.,TRBV6-6,TGTGCCAGCAGTCCCCGGTCCCTAGGCCTGTCCTCTGGGGCCAACGTCCTGACTTTC,CASSPRSLGLSSGANVLTF
TRBJ2-6,TRBD1,.,TRBV19,TGTGCCAGTAGTACAACAGGGGGCACTGGGGCCAACGTCCTGACTTTC,CASSTTGGTGANVLTF
TRBJ2-1,.,.,TRBV5-8,TGTGCCAGCTTTCCCCCCCACTACAATGAGCAGTTCTTC,CASFPPHYNEQFF